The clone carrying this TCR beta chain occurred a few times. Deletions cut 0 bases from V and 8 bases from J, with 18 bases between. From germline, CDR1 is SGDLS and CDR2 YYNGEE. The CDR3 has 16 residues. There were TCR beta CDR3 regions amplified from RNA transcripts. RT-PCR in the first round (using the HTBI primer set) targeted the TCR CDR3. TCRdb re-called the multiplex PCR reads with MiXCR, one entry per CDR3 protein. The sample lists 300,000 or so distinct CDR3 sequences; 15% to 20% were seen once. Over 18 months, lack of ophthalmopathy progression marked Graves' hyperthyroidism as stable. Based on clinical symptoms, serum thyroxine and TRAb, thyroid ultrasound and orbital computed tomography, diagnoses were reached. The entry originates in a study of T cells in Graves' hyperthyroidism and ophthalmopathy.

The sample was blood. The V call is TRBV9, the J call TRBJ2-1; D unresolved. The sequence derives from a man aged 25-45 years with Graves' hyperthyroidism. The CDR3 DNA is TGTGCCAGCAGCGTAGGCCCCTATTTAGGCTCGGATGAGCAGTTCTTC. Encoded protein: CASSVGPYLGSDEQFF.